These 4 T cell receptor beta chains were all obtained from the same sample, sequenced in a study of metastatic and nonmetastatic thyroid tumors. No treatment had been given to any patient before thyroid surgery. TCRdb reanalyzed the PCR reads via MiXCR. The table lists over 30,000 clones, around 7.4% of them singletons, with around two fifths in the top ten. Sequenced input: blood. The source of these receptors is a female donor with papillary thyroid cancer or a benign thyroid nodule (not recorded which). Some clones in this sample may be carry-over from other donors' samples.

On this clone: A much larger clone differs from this one at a single base, so this may be a read error. V gene TRBV20-1 combines with J gene TRBJ1-5; no clear D. This CDR3 comprises 12 residues. V was cut by 8 bases and J by 9 bases, with 17 bases left in between. Germline loops: CDR1 DFQATT, CDR2 SNEGSKA (reference sequence). The CDR3 is CSLGWPELPQHF. CDR3 in DNA: TGCAGTTTGGGGTGGCCTGAGTTGCCCCAGCATTTT.

This clone was counted many times. V and J are TRBV24-1 and TRBJ2-3, with 7 bases matching TRBD2. J lost 2 bases, V lost 5 bases, and 9 bases had no gene match. Germline CDR1 is KGHDR and CDR2 is SFDVKD. The CDR3 is made up of 16 amino acids. The CDR3 DNA reads TGTGCCACCAGTGGATCCCCGGGAGGTTCCACAGATACGCAGTATTTT. This gives the protein CATSGSPGGSTDTQYF.

There are many counts of this clone. The chain is built from TRBV29-1 and TRBJ2-1; D might be TRBD1 (5 bases). Germline V CDR1 and CDR2: SQVTM, ANQGSEA. CDR3 size: 12 residues. Trimming left V 4 bases short and J 5 bases short, with 9 bases between. CDR3 sequence reads: CSVGARDNEQFF. CDR3 bases: TGCAGCGTTGGGGCCAGGGACAATGAGCAGTTCTTC.

This clone has at least ten counts. The chain links TRBV6-5 to TRBJ1-2; tentative D call: TRBD1 (6 bases). CDR3 length: 15 residues. CDR1 is MNHEY and CDR2 is SVGAGI in the germline V gene. V was clipped by 0 bases and J by 6 bases, with 14 bases between them. The CDR3 coding sequence is TGTGCCAGCAGTTACTCGAGTCCGGGGGCGGATGGCTACACCTTC. It codes for CASSYSSPGADGYTF.